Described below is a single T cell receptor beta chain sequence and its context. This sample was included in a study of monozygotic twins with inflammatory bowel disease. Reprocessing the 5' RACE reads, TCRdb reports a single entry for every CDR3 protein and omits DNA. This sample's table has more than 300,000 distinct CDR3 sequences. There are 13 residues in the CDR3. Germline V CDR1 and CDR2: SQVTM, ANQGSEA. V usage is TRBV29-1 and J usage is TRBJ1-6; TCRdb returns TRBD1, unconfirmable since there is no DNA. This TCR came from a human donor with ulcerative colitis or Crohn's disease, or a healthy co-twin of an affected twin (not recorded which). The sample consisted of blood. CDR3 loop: CSVAKDTNSPLHF.